These 21 T cell receptor beta chains were sequenced from one sample in a study of T cells in Graves' hyperthyroidism and ophthalmopathy. TCR beta CDR3 regions were amplified from RNA transcripts. An initial round of RT-PCR targeting the TCR CDR3 relied on the HTBI primer set. TCRdb reprocessed the multiplex PCR reads with MiXCR, giving one entry per CDR3 protein. The sample includes some 720,000 distinct CDR3 sequences, 16% of them seen just once. Material for sequencing was blood. Receptors were obtained from a man aged 18 to 30 with Graves' hyperthyroidism.

This clonotype was recorded many times. The chain links TRBV12-3 or TRBV12-4 to TRBJ2-3; 12 bases match TRBD2. The length of the CDR3 is 21 residues. The junction had 26 bases not matched to a gene; V was cut back by 8 bases and J by 5 bases. In DNA, the CDR3 is TGTGCCAGCTCCTCCCTGACGCTAGCGGGAGGGCCTTACACACACAGAGATACGCAGTATTTT. Translation: CASSSLTLAGGPYTHRDTQYF.

This clonotype has a handful of counts. The V call is TRBV5-4, the J call TRBJ2-3; D may be TRBD2 (5 bases). Germline V gene lookup returns CDR1 SGHNT and CDR2 YYREEE (reference sequence). The CDR3 spans 17 residues. Trimming removed 0 bases at V and 0 bases at J, with 14 bases between. The DNA for the CDR3 is TGTGCCAGCAGCTTGGGGGGAAGCGGAAGTAGCACAGATACGCAGTATTTT. It codes for CASSLGGSGSSTDTQYF. Full variable domain (outside the CDR3, taken from reference TRBV5-4 and TRBJ2-3): ETGVTQSPTHLIKTRGQQVTLRCSSQSGHNTVSWYQQALGQGPQFIFQYYREEENGRGNFPPRFSGLQFPNYSSELNVNALELDDSALYLCASSLGGSGSSTDTQYFGPGTRLTVL.

This clonotype was seen only a few times. CDR3 sequence (DNA): TGCAGCGCCATGGACAGAGTTGAAGCTTTCTTT. Protein product: CSAMDRVEAFF. This chain connects TRBV29-1 to TRBJ1-1; D perhaps matches TRBD1 (6 bases). CDR3 length equals 11 residues. The germline CDR1 and CDR2 sequences are SQVTM and ANQGSEA. Trimming took off 7 bases at V and 7 bases at J, with 13 bases between the two ends.

Many counts were recorded for this clonotype. The V gene is TRBV12-3 or TRBV12-4, the J gene TRBJ1-4, with TRBD1 identical over 8 bases. The CDR3 consists of 13 residues. The trim removed 6 bases at V and 8 bases at J, leaving 5 bases unmatched. CDR3 nucleotides: TGTGCCAGCAGCCAGGGGGCAGAGGAAAAACTGTTTTTT. It is translated as CASSQGAEEKLFF.

This clonotype was counted between two and nine times. The chain carries TRBV3-1 and TRBJ2-7, with 8 bases that match TRBD1. Per germline, CDR1 LGHDT and CDR2 YNNKEL (reference sequence). V gave up 0 bases and J gave up 3 bases; unmatched junction bases: 7. This CDR3 has 16 amino acids. The CDR3 loop is CASSQDWTGTRYEQYF. CDR3 DNA: TGTGCCAGCAGCCAAGATTGGACAGGGACCCGCTACGAGCAGTACTTC.

Remarks on this clonotype: With a much larger clone just one base away, this may be a read error. In DNA form, the CDR3 reads TGTGCTAGTGGTTCGCCACTACAGGGTGACATTCAGTACTTC. This sequence encodes CASGSPLQGDIQYF. This chain connects TRBV12-5 to TRBJ2-4, with a weak D call TRBD1 (6 bases). V was cut by 4 bases and J by 8 bases, with 15 bases left in between. The CDR3 runs to 14 residues. CDR1 and CDR2 from the germline V gene are LGHNT and FRNRAP.

This clonotype has a handful of counts. The V call is TRBV11-3, the J call TRBJ2-5; tentatively, D is TRBD2 (6 bases). Germline-derived CDR1 and CDR2 are SGHNT and YENEEA. The CDR3 is 15 residues long. V lost 1 base and J lost 3, with 12 bases in between. The CDR3 coding sequence is TGTGCCAGCAGCTTAGCCCCATTAGCGGAAGAGACCCAGTACTTC. Protein sequence: CASSLAPLAEETQYF.

The CDR3 sequence is CSARDITRGSYEQYF. Written as DNA, the CDR3 is TGCAGTGCTAGAGACATAACGCGGGGCTCCTACGAGCAGTACTTC. The rearrangement uses TRBV20-1 and TRBJ2-7; TRBD2 is a possible D gene (6 bases). The V gene's germline CDR1 is DFQATT and CDR2 SNEGSKA (reference sequence). This CDR3 is 15 amino acids long. V lost 0 bases and J 0 bases, leaving 12 bases between the germline ends.

This clonotype showed up just a few times. The chain uses TRBV20-1 and TRBJ1-1; possible D gene TRBD1, 6 bases. Germline V gene lookup returns CDR1 DFQATT and CDR2 SNEGSKA (reference sequence). V lost 6 bases and J lost 0, with 11 bases in between. The CDR3 is made up of 13 amino acids. CDR3 sequence reads: CSAPGTLNTEAFF. The CDR3 region has the DNA TGCAGTGCACCCGGGACACTGAACACTGAAGCTTTCTTT.

This clonotype was seen at least ten times. As DNA, the CDR3 is TGTGCCAGCAGCTTCGCCGGGACAGGGCTCATGAACACTGAAGCTTTCTTT. This translates into CASSFAGTGLMNTEAFF. The chain recombines TRBV6-1 with TRBJ1-1, with 9 bases matching TRBD1. This CDR3 region has 17 residues. The junction had 11 bases not matched to a gene; V was cut back by 6 bases and J by 0 bases. Germline-derived CDR1 and CDR2 are MNHNS and SASEGT.

This clonotype has at least ten counts. This chain uses TRBV2 with TRBJ2-5; D might be TRBD2 (6 bases). V gave up 6 bases and J gave up 2 bases, with 7 bases separating them. Germline CDR1 is SNHLY and CDR2 is FYNNEI. CDR3 length: 12 residues. CDR3 coding DNA: TGTGCCAGCAGGGCGGGGCAAGAGACCCAGTACTTC. It encodes CASRAGQETQYF. The full variable domain, its missing parts supplied by reference TRBV2 and TRBJ2-5, is EPEVTQTPSHQVTQMGQEVILRCVPISNHLYFYWYRQILGQKVEFLVSFYNNEISEKSEIFDDQFSVERPDGSNFTLKIRSTKLEDSAMYFCASRAGQETQYFGPGTRLLVL.

V is TRBV24-1 and J is TRBJ2-7; D unresolved. The V and J ends lost 5 bases and 1 base respectively, with 5 bases between them. This CDR3 has 12 amino acids. The V gene's germline CDR1 is KGHDR and CDR2 SFDVKD. CDR3 residues: CATSADSYEQYF. The CDR3 region has the DNA TGTGCCACCAGTGCTGATTCCTACGAGCAGTACTTC.

This clonotype was seen many times. CDR3 in amino acids: CATSVPGHRRGEQYF. The DNA of the CDR3 is TGTGCCACCAGTGTTCCGGGACACCGTCGGGGCGAGCAGTACTTC. The chain employs TRBV24-1 and TRBJ2-7, with D perhaps TRBD1 (6 bases). Trimming took 5 bases from V and 6 from J, leaving 19 bases between them. Germline assignment: CDR1 KGHDR and CDR2 SFDVKD. This CDR3 region has 15 residues.

V gene TRBV4-3 combines with J gene TRBJ2-7; 12 nucleotides line up with TRBD1. After removal of 4 bases from V and 7 bases from J, the junction contained 11 bases not matched to a gene. CDR1 is LGHNA and CDR2 is YSLEER in the germline V gene. The CDR3 contains 16 residues. The CDR3 loop reads CASSPAAGQGAEEQYF. DNA of the CDR3: TGCGCCAGCAGCCCGGCAGCGGGACAGGGGGCAGAAGAGCAGTACTTC.

About this clonotype: Given a much more abundant clone one base away, this may be a read error. The rearrangement uses TRBV28 and TRBJ2-7; D is possibly TRBD1 or TRBD2 (5 bases each). Germline CDR1 MDHEN, CDR2 SYDVKM. V was trimmed by 6 bases and J by 2 bases, leaving 14 bases between them. This CDR3 contains 14 residues. CDR3 DNA sequence: TGTGCCAGCAGATCCGGGACGGTGGCCTACGAGCAGTACTTC. This encodes CASRSGTVAYEQYF.

The sample holds a few counts of this clonotype. This chain joins TRBV7-9 and TRBJ1-2; D is possibly TRBD1 (5 bases). The germline gives CDR1 SEHNR, CDR2 FQNEAQ (reference sequence). This CDR3 spans 14 amino acids. Trimming removed 7 bases from V and 4 bases from J, with 16 bases in between. The CDR3 sequence: CASTNGGLGYGYTF. The CDR3 DNA is TGTGCCAGCACAAACGGGGGTCTTGGCTATGGCTACACCTTC.

This clonotype occurred many times. The genes are TRBV12-5 and TRBJ2-7; 11 bases are shared with TRBD2. Trimming at V came to 2 bases and at J to 0 bases, leaving 6 bases not matched to a gene. The CDR3 spans 17 residues. Per germline, CDR1 LGHNT and CDR2 FRNRAP. CDR3 in amino acids: CASGLRLAGSLSYEQYF. In DNA, the CDR3 is TGTGCTAGTGGTTTGCGACTAGCGGGAAGCCTCTCCTACGAGCAGTACTTC.

V usage is TRBV27 and J usage is TRBJ1-1; tentatively, D is TRBD1 (5 bases). V lost 5 bases and J 1 base, leaving 20 bases between the germline ends. The CDR3 consists of 17 residues. CDR1 is MNHEY and CDR2 is SMNVEV in the germline V gene (reference sequence). The DNA of the CDR3 is TGTGCCAGCAGTCCGCCACCCCGGGACGCGACGAACACTGAAGCTTTCTTT. Protein: CASSPPPRDATNTEAFF.

This clonotype showed up many times. This chain joins TRBV2 and TRBJ1-1; a possible D gene is TRBD1 (6 bases). Germline V gives CDR1 SNHLY, CDR2 FYNNEI. The CDR3 extends over 13 amino acids. Trimming removed 8 bases from V and 3 bases from J, with 13 bases in between. The CDR3, as DNA: TGTGCCAGCGGCAAGGGACAAGACACTGAAGCTTTCTTT. As protein: CASGKGQDTEAFF.

This clonotype was picked up many times. The chain joins TRBV28 to TRBJ2-1; D unclear. Germline V gene lookup returns CDR1 MDHEN and CDR2 SYDVKM. The V gene lost 5 bases and the J gene lost 8 bases, with 13 bases spanning the gap. The CDR3 has 13 residues. The CDR3 sequence: CASSPWKADEQFF. The DNA for the CDR3 is TGTGCCAGCAGTCCTTGGAAGGCCGATGAGCAGTTCTTC.

This clonotype was detected ten times or more. The V gene is TRBV2, the J gene TRBJ1-5, with TRBD1 matching over 10 bases. CDR3 length: 14 amino acids. Germline CDR1 is SNHLY and CDR2 is FYNNEI. The V segment lost 8 bases and the J segment 3 bases; nucleotides outside the gene matches: 4. This CDR3 is CASRGQGINQPQHF. CDR3 nucleotide sequence: TGTGCCAGCCGGGGACAGGGGATCAATCAGCCCCAGCATTTT.